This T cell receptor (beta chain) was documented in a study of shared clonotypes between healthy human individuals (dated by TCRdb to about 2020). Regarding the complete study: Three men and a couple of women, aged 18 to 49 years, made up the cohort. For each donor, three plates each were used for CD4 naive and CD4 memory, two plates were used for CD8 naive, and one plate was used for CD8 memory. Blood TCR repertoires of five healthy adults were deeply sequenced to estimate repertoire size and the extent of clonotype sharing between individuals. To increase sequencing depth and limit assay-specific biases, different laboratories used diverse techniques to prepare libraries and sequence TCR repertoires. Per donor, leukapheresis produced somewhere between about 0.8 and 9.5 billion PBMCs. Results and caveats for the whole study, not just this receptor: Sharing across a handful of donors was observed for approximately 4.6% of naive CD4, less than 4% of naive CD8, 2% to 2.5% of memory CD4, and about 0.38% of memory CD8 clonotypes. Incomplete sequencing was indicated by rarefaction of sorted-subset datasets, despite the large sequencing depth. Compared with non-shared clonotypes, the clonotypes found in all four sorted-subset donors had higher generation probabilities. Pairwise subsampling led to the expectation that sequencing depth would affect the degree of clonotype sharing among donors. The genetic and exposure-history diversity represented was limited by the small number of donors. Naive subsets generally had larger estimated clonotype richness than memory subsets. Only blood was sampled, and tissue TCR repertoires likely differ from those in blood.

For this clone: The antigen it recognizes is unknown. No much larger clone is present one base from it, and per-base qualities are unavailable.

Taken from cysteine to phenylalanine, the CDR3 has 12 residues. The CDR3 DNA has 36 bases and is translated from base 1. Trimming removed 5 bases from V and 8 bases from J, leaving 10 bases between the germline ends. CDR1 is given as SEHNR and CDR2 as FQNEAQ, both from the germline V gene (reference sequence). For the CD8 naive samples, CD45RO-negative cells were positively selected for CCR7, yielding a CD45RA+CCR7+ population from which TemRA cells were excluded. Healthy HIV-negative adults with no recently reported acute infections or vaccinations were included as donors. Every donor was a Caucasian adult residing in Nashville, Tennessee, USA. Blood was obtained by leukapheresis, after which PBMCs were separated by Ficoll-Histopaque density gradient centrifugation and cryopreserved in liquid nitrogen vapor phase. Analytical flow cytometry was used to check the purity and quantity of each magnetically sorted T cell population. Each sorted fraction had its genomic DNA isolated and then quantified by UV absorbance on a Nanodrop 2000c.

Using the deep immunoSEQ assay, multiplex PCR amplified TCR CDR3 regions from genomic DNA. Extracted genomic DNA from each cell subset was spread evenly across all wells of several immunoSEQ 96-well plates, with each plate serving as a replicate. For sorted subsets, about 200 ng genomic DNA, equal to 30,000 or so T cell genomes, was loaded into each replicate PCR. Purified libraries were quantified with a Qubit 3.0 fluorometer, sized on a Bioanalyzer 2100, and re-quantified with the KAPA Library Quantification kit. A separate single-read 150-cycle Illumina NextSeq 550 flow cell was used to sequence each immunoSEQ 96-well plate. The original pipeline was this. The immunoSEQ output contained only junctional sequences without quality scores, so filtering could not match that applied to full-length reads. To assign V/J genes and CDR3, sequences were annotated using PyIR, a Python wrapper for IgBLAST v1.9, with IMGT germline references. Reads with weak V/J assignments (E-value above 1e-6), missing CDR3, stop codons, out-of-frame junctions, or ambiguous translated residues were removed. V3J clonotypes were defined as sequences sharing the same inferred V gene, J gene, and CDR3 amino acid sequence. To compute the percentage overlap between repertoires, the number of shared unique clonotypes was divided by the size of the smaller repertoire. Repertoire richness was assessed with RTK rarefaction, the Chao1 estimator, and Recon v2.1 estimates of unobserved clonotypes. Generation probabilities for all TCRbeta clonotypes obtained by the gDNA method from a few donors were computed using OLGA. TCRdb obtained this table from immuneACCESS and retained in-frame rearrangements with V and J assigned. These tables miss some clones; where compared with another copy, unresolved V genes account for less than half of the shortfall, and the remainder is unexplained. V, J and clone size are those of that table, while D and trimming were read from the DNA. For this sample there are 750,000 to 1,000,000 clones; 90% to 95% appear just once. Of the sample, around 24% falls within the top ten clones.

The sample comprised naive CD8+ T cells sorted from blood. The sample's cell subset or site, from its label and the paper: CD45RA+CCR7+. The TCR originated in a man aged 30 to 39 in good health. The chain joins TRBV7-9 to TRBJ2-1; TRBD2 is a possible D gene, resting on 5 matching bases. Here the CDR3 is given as CASSPGSYEQFF. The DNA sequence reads TGTGCCAGCAGCCCGGGGAGCTATGAGCAGTTCTTC.